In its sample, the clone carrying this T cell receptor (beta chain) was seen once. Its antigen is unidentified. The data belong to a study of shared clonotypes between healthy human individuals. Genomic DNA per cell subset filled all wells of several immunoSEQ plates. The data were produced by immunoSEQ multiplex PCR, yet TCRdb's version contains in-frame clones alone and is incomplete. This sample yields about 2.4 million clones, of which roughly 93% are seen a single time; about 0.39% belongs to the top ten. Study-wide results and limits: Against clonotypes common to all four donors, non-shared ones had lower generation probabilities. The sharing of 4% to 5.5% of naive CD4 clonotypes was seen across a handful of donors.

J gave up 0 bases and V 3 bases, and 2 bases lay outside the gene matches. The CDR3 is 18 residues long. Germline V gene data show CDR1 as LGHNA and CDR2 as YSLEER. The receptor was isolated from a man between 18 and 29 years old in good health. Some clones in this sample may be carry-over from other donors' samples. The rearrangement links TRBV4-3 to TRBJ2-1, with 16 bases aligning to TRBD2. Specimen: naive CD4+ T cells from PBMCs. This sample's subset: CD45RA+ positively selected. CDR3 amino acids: CASSQGLAGGPSYNEQFF. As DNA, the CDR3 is TGCGCCAGCAGCCAGGGACTAGCGGGAGGGCCCTCCTACAATGAGCAGTTCTTC.